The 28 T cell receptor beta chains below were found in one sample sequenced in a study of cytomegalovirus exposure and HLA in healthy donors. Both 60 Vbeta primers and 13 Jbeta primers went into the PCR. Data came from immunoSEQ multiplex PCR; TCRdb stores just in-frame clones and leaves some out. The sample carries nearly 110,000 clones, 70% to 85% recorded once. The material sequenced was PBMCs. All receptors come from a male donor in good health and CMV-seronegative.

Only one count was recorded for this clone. CDR3 sequence (DNA): TGTGCCAGCACTCCTCAGACTAGCGGGAAATCCGGGGAGCTGTTTTTT. It encodes CASTPQTSGKSGELFF. The chain couples TRBV7-9 to TRBJ2-2, with 11 bases aligning to TRBD2. The J segment lost 6 bases and the V segment lost 7 bases, leaving 10 bases of the junction unmatched. Germline V gene sequence: CDR1 SEHNR, CDR2 FQNEAQ (reference sequence). This CDR3 has 16 amino acids.

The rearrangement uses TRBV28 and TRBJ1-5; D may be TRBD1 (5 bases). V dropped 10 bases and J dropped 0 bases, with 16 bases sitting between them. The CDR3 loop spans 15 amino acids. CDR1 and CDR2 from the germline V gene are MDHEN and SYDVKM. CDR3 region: CATHRRDYSNQPQHF. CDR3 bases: TGTGCCACCCATAGGAGGGACTATAGCAATCAGCCCCAGCATTTT.

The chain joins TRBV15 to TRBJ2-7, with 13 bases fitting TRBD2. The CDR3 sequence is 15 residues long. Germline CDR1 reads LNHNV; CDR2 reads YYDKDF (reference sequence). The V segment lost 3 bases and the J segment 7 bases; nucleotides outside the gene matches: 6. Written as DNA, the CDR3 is TGTGCCACCAGCAGCGGACTAGCGGGAGCAAGGGAGCAGTACTTC. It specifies CATSSGLAGAREQYF.

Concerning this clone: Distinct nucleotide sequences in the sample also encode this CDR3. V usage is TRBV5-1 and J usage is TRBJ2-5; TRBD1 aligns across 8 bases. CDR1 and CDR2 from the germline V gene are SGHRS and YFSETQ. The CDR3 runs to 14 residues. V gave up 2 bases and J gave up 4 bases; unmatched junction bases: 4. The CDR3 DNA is TGCGCCAGCAGCTTTCAGGGGGCCGGAGAGACCCAGTACTTC. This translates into CASSFQGAGETQYF.

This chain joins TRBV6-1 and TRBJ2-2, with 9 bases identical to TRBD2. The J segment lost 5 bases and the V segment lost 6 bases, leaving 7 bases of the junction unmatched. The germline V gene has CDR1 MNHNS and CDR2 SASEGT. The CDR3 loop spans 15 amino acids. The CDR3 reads CASRLAGGGTGELFF. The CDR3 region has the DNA TGTGCCAGCAGACTAGCGGGTGGGGGAACCGGGGAGCTGTTTTTT.

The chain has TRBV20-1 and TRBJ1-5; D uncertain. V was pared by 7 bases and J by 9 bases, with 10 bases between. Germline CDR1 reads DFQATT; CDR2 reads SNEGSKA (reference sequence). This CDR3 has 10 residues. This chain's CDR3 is CSERHGPQHF. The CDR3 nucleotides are TGCAGTGAACGACATGGGCCCCAGCATTTT.

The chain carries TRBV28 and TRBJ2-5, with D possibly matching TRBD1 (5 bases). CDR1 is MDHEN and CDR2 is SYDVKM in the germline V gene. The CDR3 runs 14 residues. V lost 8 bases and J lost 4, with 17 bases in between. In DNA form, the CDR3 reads TGTGCCAGCGAGGATGGGGCCCCCCGAGAGACCCAGTACTTC. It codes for CASEDGAPRETQYF.

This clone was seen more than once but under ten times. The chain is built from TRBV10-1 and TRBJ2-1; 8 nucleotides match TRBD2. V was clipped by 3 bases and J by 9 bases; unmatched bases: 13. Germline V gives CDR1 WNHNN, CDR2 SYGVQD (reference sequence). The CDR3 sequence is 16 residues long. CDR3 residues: CASSDPRTSFRSEQFF. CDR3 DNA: TGCGCCAGCAGTGATCCCCGGACTAGCTTTAGGAGTGAGCAGTTCTTC.

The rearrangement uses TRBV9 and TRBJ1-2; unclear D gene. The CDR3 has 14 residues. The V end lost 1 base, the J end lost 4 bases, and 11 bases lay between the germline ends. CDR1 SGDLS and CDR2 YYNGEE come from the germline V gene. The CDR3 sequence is CASSVSDSTYGYTF. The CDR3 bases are TGTGCCAGCAGCGTATCAGACTCCACCTATGGCTACACCTTC.

This CDR3 is CASSPKLKWDRAYEQYF. The CDR3 DNA reads as TGTGCCAGTAGTCCAAAGTTAAAATGGGACAGGGCCTACGAGCAGTACTTC. The chain uses TRBV19 and TRBJ2-7, with 9 bases lining up with TRBD1. The germline gives CDR1 LNHDA, CDR2 SQIVND (reference sequence). V lost 5 bases, J lost 2 bases, and 13 bases stayed unmatched. The CDR3 runs 17 residues.

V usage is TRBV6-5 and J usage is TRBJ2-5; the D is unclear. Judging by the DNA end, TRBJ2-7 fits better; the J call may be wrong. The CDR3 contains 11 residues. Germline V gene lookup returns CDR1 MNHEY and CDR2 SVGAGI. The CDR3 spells CASSFRHEQYF. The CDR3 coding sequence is TGTGCCAGCAGCTTCCGACACGAGCAGTACTTC.

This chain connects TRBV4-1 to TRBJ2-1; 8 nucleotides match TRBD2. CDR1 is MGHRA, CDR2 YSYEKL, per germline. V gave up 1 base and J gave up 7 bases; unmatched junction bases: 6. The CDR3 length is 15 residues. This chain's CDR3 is CASSQGLREVNEQFF. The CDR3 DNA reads TGCGCCAGCAGCCAAGGACTGCGGGAGGTGAATGAGCAGTTCTTC.

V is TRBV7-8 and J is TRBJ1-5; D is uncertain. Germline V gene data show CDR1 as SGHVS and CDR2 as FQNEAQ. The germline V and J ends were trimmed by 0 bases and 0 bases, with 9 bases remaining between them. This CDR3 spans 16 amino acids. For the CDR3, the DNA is TGTGCCAGCAGCTTAGCGGGTCAGGTTAGCAATCAGCCCCAGCATTTT. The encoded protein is CASSLAGQVSNQPQHF.

The CDR3 bases are TGTGCCAGCAACCGTGTCCAGGGGCATGGCTACACCTTC. Translation: CASNRVQGHGYTF. V and J are TRBV9 and TRBJ1-2; D is possibly TRBD1 (6 bases). The CDR3 runs 13 residues. From germline, CDR1 is SGDLS and CDR2 YYNGEE. The V end was cut by 6 bases, the J end by 6 bases, with 15 bases between.

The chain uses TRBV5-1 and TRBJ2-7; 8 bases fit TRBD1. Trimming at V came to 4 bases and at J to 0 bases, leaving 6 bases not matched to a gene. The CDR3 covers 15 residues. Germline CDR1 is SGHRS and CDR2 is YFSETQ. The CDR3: CASSQRQGLSYEQYF. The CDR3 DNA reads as TGCGCCAGCAGCCAAAGACAGGGGCTCTCCTACGAGCAGTACTTC.

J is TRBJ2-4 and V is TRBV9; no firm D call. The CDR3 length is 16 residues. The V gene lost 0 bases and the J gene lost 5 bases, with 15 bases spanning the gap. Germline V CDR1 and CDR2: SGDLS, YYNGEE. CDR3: CASSVGSGALENIQYF. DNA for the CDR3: TGTGCCAGCAGCGTAGGGTCAGGCGCGCTCGAAAACATTCAGTACTTC.

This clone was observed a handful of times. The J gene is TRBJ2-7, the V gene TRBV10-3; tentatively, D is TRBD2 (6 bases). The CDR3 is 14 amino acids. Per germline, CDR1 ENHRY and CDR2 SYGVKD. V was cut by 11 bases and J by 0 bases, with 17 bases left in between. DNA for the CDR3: TGTGCCGCGTCGGAGGGTACCAGCTCCTACGAGCAGTACTTC. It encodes CAASEGTSSYEQYF.

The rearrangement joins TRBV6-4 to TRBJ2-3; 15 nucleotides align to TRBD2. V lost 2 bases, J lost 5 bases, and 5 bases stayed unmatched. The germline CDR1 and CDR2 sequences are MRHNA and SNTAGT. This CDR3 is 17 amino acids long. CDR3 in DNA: TGTGCCAGCAGTGACCGCACGGGACTAGCGGGAGGAGATACGCAGTATTTT. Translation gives CASSDRTGLAGGDTQYF.

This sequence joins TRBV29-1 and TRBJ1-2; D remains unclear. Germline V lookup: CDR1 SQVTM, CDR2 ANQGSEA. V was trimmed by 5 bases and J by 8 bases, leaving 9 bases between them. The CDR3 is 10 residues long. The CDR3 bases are TGCAGCGTTTACGAGGGAGGCTACACCTTC. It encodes CSVYEGGYTF.

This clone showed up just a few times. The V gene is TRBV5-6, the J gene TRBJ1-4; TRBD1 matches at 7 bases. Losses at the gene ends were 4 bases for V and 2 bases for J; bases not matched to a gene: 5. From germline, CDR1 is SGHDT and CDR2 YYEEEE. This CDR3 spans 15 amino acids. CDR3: CASSPQGGTNEKLFF. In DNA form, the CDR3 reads TGTGCCAGCAGCCCGCAGGGGGGCACTAATGAAAAACTGTTTTTT.

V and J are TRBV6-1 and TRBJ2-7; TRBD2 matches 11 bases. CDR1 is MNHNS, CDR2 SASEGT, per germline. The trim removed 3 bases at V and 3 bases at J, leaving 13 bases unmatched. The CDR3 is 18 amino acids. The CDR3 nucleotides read TGTGCCAGCAGTGATTTGGCGACTAGCGGGAAAGTTCTCTACGAGCAGTACTTC. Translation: CASSDLATSGKVLYEQYF.

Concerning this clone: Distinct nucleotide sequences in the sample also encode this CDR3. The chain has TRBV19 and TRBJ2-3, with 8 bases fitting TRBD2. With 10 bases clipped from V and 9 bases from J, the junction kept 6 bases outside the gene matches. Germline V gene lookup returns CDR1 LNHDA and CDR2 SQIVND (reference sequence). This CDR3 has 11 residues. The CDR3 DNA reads TGTGCCACCCCGGGGGGGACCACGCAGTATTTT. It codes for CATPGGTTQYF.

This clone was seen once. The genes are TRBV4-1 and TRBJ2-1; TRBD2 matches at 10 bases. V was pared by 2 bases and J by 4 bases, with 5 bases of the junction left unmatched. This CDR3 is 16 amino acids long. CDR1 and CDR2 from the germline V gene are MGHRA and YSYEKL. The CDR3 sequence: CASSQPTSGAYNEQFF. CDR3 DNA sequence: TGCGCCAGCAGCCAACCAACTAGCGGGGCTTACAATGAGCAGTTCTTC.

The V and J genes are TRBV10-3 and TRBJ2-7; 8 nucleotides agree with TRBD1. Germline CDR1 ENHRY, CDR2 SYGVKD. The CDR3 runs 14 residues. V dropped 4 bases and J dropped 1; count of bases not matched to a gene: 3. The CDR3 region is CAISGTGRSYEQYF. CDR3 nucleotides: TGTGCCATCAGTGGGACAGGGAGATCCTACGAGCAGTACTTC.

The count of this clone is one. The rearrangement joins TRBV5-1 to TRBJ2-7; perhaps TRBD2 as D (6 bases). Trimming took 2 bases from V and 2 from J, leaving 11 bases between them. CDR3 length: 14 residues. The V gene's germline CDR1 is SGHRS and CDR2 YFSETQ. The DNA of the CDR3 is TGCGCCAGCAGCTTAGAAACGGGAGCCTACGAGCAGTACTTC. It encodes CASSLETGAYEQYF.

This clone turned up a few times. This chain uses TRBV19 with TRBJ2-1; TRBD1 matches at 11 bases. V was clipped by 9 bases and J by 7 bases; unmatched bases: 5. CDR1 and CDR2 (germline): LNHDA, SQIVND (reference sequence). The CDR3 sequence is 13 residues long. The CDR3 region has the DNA TGTGCCAGCGGACAGGGGGCTAAGAATGAGCAGTTCTTC. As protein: CASGQGAKNEQFF. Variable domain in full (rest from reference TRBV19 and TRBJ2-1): DGGITQSPKYLFRKEGQNVTLSCEQNLNHDAMYWYRQDPGQGLRLIYYSQIVNDFQKGDIAEGYSVSREKKESFPLTVTSAQKNPTAFYLCASGQGAKNEQFFGPGTRLTVL.

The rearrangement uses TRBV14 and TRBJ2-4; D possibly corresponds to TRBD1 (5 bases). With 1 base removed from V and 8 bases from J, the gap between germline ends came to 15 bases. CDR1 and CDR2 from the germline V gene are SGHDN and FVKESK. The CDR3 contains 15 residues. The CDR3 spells CASSQASRVIDIQYF. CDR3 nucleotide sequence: TGTGCCAGCAGCCAAGCCAGCAGGGTAATTGACATTCAGTACTTC.

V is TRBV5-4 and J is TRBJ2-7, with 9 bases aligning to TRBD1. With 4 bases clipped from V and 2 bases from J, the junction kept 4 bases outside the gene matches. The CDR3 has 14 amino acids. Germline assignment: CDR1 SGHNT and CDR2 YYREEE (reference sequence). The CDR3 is CASSGTGSTYEQYF. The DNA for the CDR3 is TGTGCCAGCAGCGGGACAGGGAGTACCTACGAGCAGTACTTC.